This T cell receptor beta chain was identified in a study of shared clonotypes between healthy human individuals. Overall study context: Each donor contributed plates that comprised three CD4 naive, three CD4 memory, two CD8 naive and one CD8 memory.

Findings and limits, study-wide: Sampling was confined to blood; repertoires within tissues likely differ. Clonotype sharing across a handful of donors was observed for about 5.5% of naive CD4 clonotypes.

The test was conducted at deep level. TCRdb's table, derived via immunoSEQ multiplex PCR, lists solely in-frame clones and lacks some. The table lists approximately 2,300,000 clones, 92% of them singletons, with 0.37% in the top ten. Note on this clone: The antigen is undetermined.

The CDR3 consists of 11 residues. V was shortened by 7 bases and J by 8 bases, with 9 bases between the two germline ends. Per germline, CDR1 SNHLY and CDR2 FYNNEI. The TCR comes from a man younger than 30 in good health. Some clones in this sample may be carry-over from other donors' samples. The V call is TRBV2, the J call TRBJ2-1, with D possibly matching TRBD2 (6 bases). The specimen sequenced was naive CD4+ T cells from PBMCs. Stated subset: CD45RA+ positively selected. CDR3 coding DNA: TGTGCCAGCATTAGCGGTTATGAGCAGTTCTTC. Translating gives CASISGYEQFF.